This TCR beta chain was documented in a study of neurological immune-mediated disorders. Germline V gene data show CDR1 as SGHRS and CDR2 as YFSETQ. V lost 2 bases and J 2 bases, leaving 4 bases between the germline ends. The CDR3 consists of 12 residues. Synthesis of cDNA was performed by 5'RACE using 10-nucleotide random UMIs. In TCRdb, the 5' RACE reads were re-called with MiXCR into one record per CDR3 protein. Of 25,000 to 35,000 distinct CDR3 sequences listed, about 3.5% were seen once; the top ten hold 6% to 9%. Findings and limits, study-wide: It was HTLV-1-associated myelopathy that showed the most TCR clonal expansion, while multiple sclerosis showed the least, falling below healthy controls.

Source material was 2 million unsorted PBMCs, stored at -80 °C in RNAlater. The table lists this clonotype with many counts. Its target is not known. What was sequenced was PBMCs. The TCR comes from a woman under 40 with multiple sclerosis. The chain couples TRBV5-1 to TRBJ2-5; D unresolved. The CDR3 here is CASSLEQETQYF. In nucleotides, the CDR3 is TGCGCCAGCAGCTTAGAACAAGAGACCCAGTACTTC.